Below, 14 T cell receptor beta chains from the same sample are listed, as sequenced in a study of shared clonotypes between healthy human individuals. Assay used: immunoSEQ multiplex PCR; TCRdb lists only in-frame clones, some missing. The sample holds about 450,000 clones, roughly 78% seen once. The sample was PBMCs. The receptor set was obtained from a woman between 40 and 55 years old in good health. Some clones in this sample may be carry-over from other donors' samples.

Comments on this clone: This may stem from a read error, because a much larger clone lies one nucleotide away. The sample has other DNA sequences that encode this CDR3 too. The chain joins TRBV27 to TRBJ2-7; TRBD2 matches at 8 bases. The CDR3 spans 15 residues. Germline V gene lookup returns CDR1 MNHEY and CDR2 SMNVEV (reference sequence). In DNA form, the CDR3 reads TGTGCTAGCAGTTTAGGGACTAGTCCCTATACGGAACAGTACTTC. Its protein is CASSLGTSPYTEQYF.

V and J are TRBV15 and TRBJ2-7; D call uncertain. CDR1 and CDR2 (germline): LNHNV, YYDKDF (reference sequence). This CDR3 comprises 12 residues. Trimming removed 4 bases from V and 2 bases from J, with 6 bases in between. CDR3 nucleotide sequence: TGTGCCACCAGCATCTATCCCTACGAGCAGTACTTC. As protein: CATSIYPYEQYF.

This chain uses TRBV28 with TRBJ1-5; TRBD1 aligns across 8 bases. The CDR3 loop spans 16 amino acids. V gave up 5 bases and J gave up 6 bases; unmatched junction bases: 12. Germline assignment: CDR1 MDHEN and CDR2 SYDVKM. The DNA of the CDR3 is TGTGCCAGCAGTCCCCCGCGACAGGGGCTGGGTCAGCCCCAGCATTTT. Translation gives CASSPPRQGLGQPQHF.

V and J are TRBV5-1 and TRBJ2-5, with TRBD2 matching 15 bases. This CDR3 is 17 amino acids long. The junction had 6 bases not matched to a gene; V was cut back by 2 bases and J by 4 bases. Germline CDR1 SGHRS, CDR2 YFSETQ. CDR3 nucleotides: TGCGCCAGCAGCTTTGGGACTAGCGGGAGGACTGGAGAGACCCAGTACTTC. It translates to CASSFGTSGRTGETQYF.

For the CDR3, the DNA is TGTGCCATCGGCCCGGGACTAGCGGGTTCAAATGAGCAGTTCTTC. Its protein is CAIGPGLAGSNEQFF. The rearrangement joins TRBV10-3 to TRBJ2-1; 12 bases match TRBD2. This CDR3 has 15 residues. The V segment lost 8 bases and the J segment 7 bases; nucleotides outside the gene matches: 9. Germline CDR1 reads ENHRY; CDR2 reads SYGVKD.

On this clone: This likely traces to a read error, being one base from a far larger clone. Other nucleotide sequences in the sample specify the same CDR3. The chain is built from TRBV29-1 and TRBJ2-3; TRBD2 matches 9 bases. With V trimmed by 6 bases and J by 2 bases, 9 bases remained unmatched. The CDR3 covers 15 residues. Germline CDR1 and CDR2: SQVTM and ANQGSEA. The CDR3 DNA follows: TGCAGCGTCGGTTTAGCGGGAGAGATCACAGATACGCAGTATTTT. Translated, it gives CSVGLAGEITDTQYF.

This chain uses TRBV19 with TRBJ2-2; no definite D call. With 3 bases removed from V and 4 bases from J, the gap between germline ends came to 12 bases. The CDR3 sequence is 15 residues long. Germline-derived CDR1 and CDR2 are LNHDA and SQIVND (reference sequence). The CDR3 loop reads CASSILAMGTGELFF. The CDR3 region has the DNA TGTGCCAGTAGTATCCTTGCAATGGGCACCGGGGAGCTGTTTTTT.

The CDR3 region is CASSLEPRPSNYGYTF. As DNA, the CDR3 is TGTGCCAGCAGCTTAGAACCCCGACCTTCTAACTATGGCTACACCTTC. V is TRBV7-9 and J is TRBJ1-2; D unresolved. CDR1 is SEHNR and CDR2 is FQNEAQ in the germline V gene (reference sequence). Trimming stripped 1 base from V and 0 bases from J, with 12 bases between. The CDR3 consists of 16 residues.

The chain joins TRBV11-2 to TRBJ2-5, with D hard to call. CDR1 and CDR2 (germline): SGHAT, FQNNGV. Trimming took 0 bases from V and 5 from J, leaving 10 bases between them. The CDR3 sequence is 14 residues long. CDR3: CASSLDWNVETQYF. CDR3 DNA: TGTGCCAGCAGCTTAGATTGGAACGTCGAGACCCAGTACTTC.

This chain uses TRBV9 with TRBJ2-2; 12 nucleotides match TRBD2. Germline values: CDR1 SGDLS, CDR2 YYNGEE. There are 14 residues in the CDR3. V gave up 3 bases and J gave up 7 bases; unmatched junction bases: 1. DNA of the CDR3: TGTGCCAGCAGCGCGGGACTAGCGGGCGGGGAGCTGTTTTTT. Translated: CASSAGLAGGELFF.

The rearrangement uses TRBV4-1 and TRBJ1-5; the D gene is possibly TRBD1 (6 bases). Trimming pared 4 bases from V and 0 bases from J, leaving 10 bases between. This CDR3 is 15 amino acids long. Looked up from germline, CDR1 is MGHRA and CDR2 is YSYEKL. The CDR3 spells CASSPTGHSNQPQHF. CDR3 sequence (DNA): TGCGCCAGCAGCCCGACAGGTCATAGCAATCAGCCCCAGCATTTT.

V is TRBV19 and J is TRBJ1-1, with 7 bases lining up with TRBD1. Germline-derived CDR1 and CDR2 are LNHDA and SQIVND (reference sequence). J gave up 1 base and V 3 bases, and 5 bases lay outside the gene matches. CDR3 length equals 15 residues. CDR3 in amino acids: CASSMTGWGNTEAFF. CDR3 bases: TGTGCCAGTAGTATGACAGGGTGGGGGAACACTGAAGCTTTCTTT.

With respect to this clone: The same CDR3 arises from other DNA sequences in this sample as well. The chain couples TRBV5-6 to TRBJ2-3, with a tentative D call TRBD2 (6 bases). Trimming removed 0 bases from V and 1 base from J, with 9 bases in between. The CDR3 totals 15 residues. Germline-derived CDR1 and CDR2 are SGHDT and YYEEEE. CDR3: CASSLGAGRTDTQYF. The CDR3 DNA sequence: TGTGCCAGCAGCTTGGGTGCGGGGCGCACAGATACGCAGTATTTT.

The rearrangement uses TRBV5-1 and TRBJ2-7; 7 nucleotides align to TRBD2. The CDR3 has 17 residues. The germline CDR1 and CDR2 sequences are SGHRS and YFSETQ. V was clipped by 0 bases and J by 3 bases; unmatched bases: 12. The CDR3 sequence is CASSLGPSGTKIYEQYF. CDR3 DNA sequence: TGCGCCAGCAGCTTGGGACCCTCCGGGACTAAAATCTACGAGCAGTACTTC. Using reference TRBV5-1 and TRBJ2-7 for the parts outside the CDR3, the full variable domain is KAGVTQTPRYLIKTRGQQVTLSCSPISGHRSVSWYQQTPGQGLQFLFEYFSETQRNKGNFPGRFSGRQFSNSRSEMNVSTLELGDSALYLCASSLGPSGTKIYEQYFGPGTRLTVT.